This TCR beta chain originates from a study of blood T cell repertoires in COVID-19. Across the study: Sources were T cells, B-cell-depleted T cells, or PBMCs; the material itself was cDNA or gDNA.

Produced via immunoSEQ multiplex PCR; TCRdb's table is partial and in-frame only. Of roughly 69,000 clones listed, about three quarters are singletons. Germline CDR1 reads LNHDA; CDR2 reads SQIVND (reference sequence). Trimming took off 2 bases at V and 1 base at J, with 15 bases between the two ends. The length of the CDR3 is 17 residues. The count of this clone is one. What was sequenced was peripheral blood. The chain combines TRBV19 with TRBJ1-5; TRBD1 might be the D (5 bases). This sequence originates from a human donor in a cohort sampled during active COVID-19. CDR3 in amino acids: CASSIRSVTDSNQPQHF. The CDR3 DNA reads TGTGCCAGTAGTATAAGGTCGGTGACAGACAGCAATCAGCCCCAGCATTTT. Based on the CDR3 plus reference TRBV19 and TRBJ1-5, the full variable domain is DGGITQSPKYLFRKEGQNVTLSCEQNLNHDAMYWYRQDPGQGLRLIYYSQIVNDFQKGDIAEGYSVSREKKESFPLTVTSAQKNPTAFYLCASSIRSVTDSNQPQHFGDGTRLSIL.